These 27 T cell receptor beta chains were sequenced from one sample in a study of blood T cell repertoires in COVID-19. TCRdb's table, derived via immunoSEQ multiplex PCR, lists solely in-frame clones and lacks some. Seen here are 200,000 to 250,000 clones, about 86% observed once, and the top ten hold around 2.8%. Material: peripheral blood. The receptors come from a woman in her 30s who had recovered from COVID-19.

This chain joins TRBV27 and TRBJ2-1; 9 bases are shared with TRBD2. Germline-derived CDR1 and CDR2 are MNHEY and SMNVEV (reference sequence). The length of the CDR3 is 16 residues. With V trimmed by 5 bases and J by 7 bases, 12 bases remained unmatched. The CDR3 region is CASSMRGGRRSNEQFF. DNA of the CDR3: TGTGCCAGCAGTATGCGGGGGGGCCGTAGGTCAAATGAGCAGTTCTTC.

V usage is TRBV5-1 and J usage is TRBJ1-2; 7 bases fit TRBD1. The germline CDR1 and CDR2 sequences are SGHRS and YFSETQ. This CDR3 spans 16 amino acids. V dropped 0 bases and J dropped 0; count of bases not matched to a gene: 5. The chain's CDR3 is CASSLAPTGSNYGYTF. The CDR3 region has the DNA TGCGCCAGCAGCTTGGCTCCGACAGGGTCTAACTATGGCTACACCTTC. Together with reference TRBV5-1 and TRBJ1-2, the CDR3 gives the full variable domain: KAGVTQTPRYLIKTRGQQVTLSCSPISGHRSVSWYQQTPGQGLQFLFEYFSETQRNKGNFPGRFSGRQFSNSRSEMNVSTLELGDSALYLCASSLAPTGSNYGYTFGSGTRLTVV.

V gene TRBV7-9 combines with J gene TRBJ2-3; TRBD1 agrees at 8 bases. The V gene's germline CDR1 is SEHNR and CDR2 FQNEAQ (reference sequence). The V gene end was trimmed by 5 bases and the J gene end by 1 base; junction bases not matched to a gene: 17. This CDR3 is built from 19 residues. The chain's CDR3 is CASSPLWGQAQVGTDTQYF. The DNA of the CDR3 is TGTGCCAGCAGCCCACTCTGGGGACAGGCCCAAGTGGGCACAGATACGCAGTATTTT.

In its sample, this clone was seen a few times. The chain employs TRBV5-1 and TRBJ1-1; 9 bases line up with TRBD1. After removal of 1 base from V and 3 bases from J, the junction contained 7 bases not matched to a gene. There are 16 residues in the CDR3. The germline gives CDR1 SGHRS, CDR2 YFSETQ. As DNA, the CDR3 is TGCGCCAGCAGCTTGATTGGACAGGGGCCCGACACTGAAGCTTTCTTT. As protein: CASSLIGQGPDTEAFF.

This clone occurred once. The V call is TRBV27, the J call TRBJ1-1; TRBD1 agrees at 8 bases. Losses at the gene ends were 6 bases for V and 5 bases for J; bases not matched to a gene: 8. This CDR3 spans 14 amino acids. In germline, CDR1 is MNHEY, CDR2 SMNVEV (reference sequence). In nucleotides, the CDR3 is TGTGCCAGCAGCCCGCCCAGGGGGCATACTGAAGCTTTCTTT. Translation gives CASSPPRGHTEAFF.

V usage is TRBV4-1 and J usage is TRBJ1-1; D is unclear. The germline V gene encodes CDR1 MGHRA and CDR2 YSYEKL. With 10 bases removed from V and 4 bases from J, the gap between germline ends came to 13 bases. The CDR3 loop spans 12 amino acids. The CDR3 here is CATGRAGTEAFF. CDR3 in DNA: TGCGCCACCGGGAGGGCGGGCACTGAAGCTTTCTTT.

CDR3 loop: CASSPFGTPSPGANVLTF. In nucleotides, the CDR3 is TGTGCCAGCTCACCATTTGGGACACCGAGCCCTGGGGCCAACGTCCTGACTTTC. The chain has TRBV18 and TRBJ2-6; the D gene is possibly TRBD1 (6 bases). This CDR3 has 18 residues. The V end was cut by 2 bases, the J end by 2 bases, with 16 bases between. Germline lookup yields CDR1 KGHSH and CDR2 LQKENI.

The J gene is TRBJ2-3, the V gene TRBV5-1, with D possibly matching TRBD1 (5 bases). Germline V gene data show CDR1 as SGHRS and CDR2 as YFSETQ. Trimming removed 5 bases at V and 0 bases at J, with 10 bases between. The CDR3 totals 14 residues. CDR3 amino acids: CASSYTGSTDTQYF. The CDR3, as DNA: TGCGCCAGCAGTTACACAGGAAGCACAGATACGCAGTATTTT.

The chain recombines TRBV10-3 with TRBJ1-2; no reliable D call. Trimming left V 8 bases short and J 1 base short, with 11 bases between. CDR1 is ENHRY, CDR2 SYGVKD, per germline. This CDR3 is 13 amino acids long. The CDR3 sequence: CAILAEDNYGYTF. As DNA, the CDR3 is TGTGCCATCCTGGCAGAAGATAACTATGGCTACACCTTC.

Here the CDR3 reads CAASRDRKTYEQYF. CDR3 sequence (DNA): TGTGCCGCGTCCCGAGACAGAAAAACCTACGAGCAGTACTTC. This chain connects TRBV5-4 to TRBJ2-7, with a tentative D call TRBD1 (5 bases). Germline loops: CDR1 SGHNT, CDR2 YYREEE (reference sequence). With 10 bases removed from V and 2 bases from J, the gap between germline ends came to 19 bases. The CDR3 loop spans 14 amino acids.

The chain carries TRBV7-2 and TRBJ2-5; D remains ambiguous. Trimming shortened V by 3 bases and J by 3 bases, and 8 bases separated the two germline ends. The CDR3 has 13 amino acids. The germline V gene has CDR1 SGHTA and CDR2 FQGNSA. Here the CDR3 reads CASSFQQKETQYF. CDR3 nucleotides: TGTGCCAGCAGCTTTCAACAGAAAGAGACCCAGTACTTC.

The rearrangement links TRBV11-2 to TRBJ2-3; tentative D call: TRBD2 (6 bases). There are 13 residues in the CDR3. Trimming pared 1 base from V and 10 bases from J, leaving 12 bases between. CDR1 SGHAT and CDR2 FQNNGV come from the germline V gene. The CDR3 spells CASSLGGVPAQYF. As DNA, the CDR3 is TGTGCCAGCAGCTTAGGCGGGGTCCCAGCGCAGTATTTT.

This chain uses TRBV10-3 with TRBJ1-1; perhaps TRBD1 as D (5 bases). CDR1 and CDR2 from the germline V gene are ENHRY and SYGVKD. Trimming removed 6 bases from V and 2 bases from J, with 10 bases in between. The CDR3 spans 13 residues. The CDR3 DNA reads TGTGCCATCAGGAGTGACAGAAACACTGAAGCTTTCTTT. Translated, it gives CAIRSDRNTEAFF.

This chain uses TRBV11-2 with TRBJ2-1; 7 bases line up with TRBD1. V was clipped by 4 bases and J by 1 base; unmatched bases: 4. The CDR3 consists of 15 residues. Germline V gives CDR1 SGHAT, CDR2 FQNNGV. DNA for the CDR3: TGTGCCAGCAGCTCCAGGGGGACGTCCTACAATGAGCAGTTCTTC. This sequence encodes CASSSRGTSYNEQFF.

V and J are TRBV2 and TRBJ1-1; 7 nucleotides match TRBD1. CDR1 and CDR2 (germline): SNHLY, FYNNEI. There are 14 residues in the CDR3. J was trimmed by 5 bases and V by 1 base; bases with no gene match: 4. CDR3 nucleotide sequence: TGTGCCAGCAGTGAAGGGGCAGGGGGAACTGAAGCTTTCTTT. Its protein is CASSEGAGGTEAFF. Full variable domain (remainder filled in from reference TRBV2 and TRBJ1-1): EPEVTQTPSHQVTQMGQEVILRCVPISNHLYFYWYRQILGQKVEFLVSFYNNEISEKSEIFDDQFSVERPDGSNFTLKIRSTKLEDSAMYFCASSEGAGGTEAFFGQGTRLTVV.

The rearrangement joins TRBV6-1 to TRBJ2-5; a weak D match, TRBD1 (5 bases). Germline values: CDR1 MNHNS, CDR2 SASEGT. V was clipped by 3 bases and J by 4 bases, with 9 bases between them. The CDR3 is 13 residues long. CDR3 DNA: TGTGCCAGCAGTGAGACAGTTCGAGAGACCCAGTACTTC. Its protein product is CASSETVRETQYF.

The chain uses TRBV9 and TRBJ2-1, with 7 bases aligning to TRBD2. This CDR3 has 16 amino acids. Germline CDR1 is SGDLS and CDR2 is YYNGEE. J lost 5 bases, V lost 2 bases, and 10 bases had no gene match. CDR3 sequence: CASSVSIASGDNEQFF. The CDR3 nucleotides read TGTGCCAGCAGCGTCTCCATTGCTAGCGGCGACAATGAGCAGTTCTTC.

V gene TRBV9 combines with J gene TRBJ2-4, with D possibly matching TRBD2 (6 bases). The CDR3 loop spans 19 amino acids. Germline-derived CDR1 and CDR2 are SGDLS and YYNGEE. The V end was cut by 4 bases, the J end by 6 bases, with 29 bases between. The DNA for the CDR3 is TGTGCCAGCAGCCCCACCCTGTGGGGGTGGAAGGGAGGACTAAACATTCAGTACTTC. Translated, it gives CASSPTLWGWKGGLNIQYF.

This clone has a single count. The chain employs TRBV27 and TRBJ1-1, with TRBD1 matching 8 bases. Germline V gene data show CDR1 as MNHEY and CDR2 as SMNVEV (reference sequence). With 2 bases clipped from V and 5 bases from J, the junction kept 7 bases outside the gene matches. This CDR3 has 15 residues. CDR3 bases: TGTGCCAGCAGTTTAACGCCTGGACAGGGAACTGAAGCTTTCTTT. The encoded protein is CASSLTPGQGTEAFF.

The gene calls are TRBV11-3 and TRBJ2-7; 9 bases align to TRBD2. This CDR3 comprises 15 residues. V gave up 5 bases and J gave up 0 bases; unmatched junction bases: 5. Per the germline V gene, CDR1 is SGHNT and CDR2 is YENEEA. CDR3 region: CASSRGGANSYEQYF. The CDR3 DNA sequence: TGTGCCAGCAGCCGCGGGGGGGCTAACTCCTACGAGCAGTACTTC.

This sequence joins TRBV11-2 and TRBJ1-6; D not certain. V lost 5 bases to trimming and J lost 7 bases, with 21 bases between them. The CDR3 has 17 residues. CDR1 and CDR2 (germline): SGHAT, FQNNGV. The CDR3 is CASSPQTGEGKNSPLHF. In DNA, the CDR3 is TGTGCCAGCAGCCCGCAAACCGGGGAGGGCAAGAATTCACCCCTCCACTTT.

The rearrangement uses TRBV6-5 and TRBJ1-1; 8 bases are shared with TRBD1. Germline V gene lookup returns CDR1 MNHEY and CDR2 SVGAGI. The CDR3 length is 14 residues. The V segment lost 5 bases and the J segment 6 bases; nucleotides outside the gene matches: 8. The CDR3 coding sequence is TGTGCCAGCAGTCATTCAGGGGGCGCGGCTGAAGCTTTCTTT. Protein product: CASSHSGGAAEAFF.

The CDR3: CASSELAESGASTDTQYF. The CDR3 nucleotides read TGTGCCAGCAGTGAACTAGCAGAGAGCGGTGCTAGCACAGATACGCAGTATTTT. The chain is built from TRBV2 and TRBJ2-3; perhaps TRBD2 as D (5 bases). The germline CDR1 and CDR2 sequences are SNHLY and FYNNEI. Trimming pared 2 bases from V and 0 bases from J, leaving 18 bases between. The CDR3 has 18 amino acids. Full variable domain (rest looked up from reference TRBV2 and TRBJ2-3): EPEVTQTPSHQVTQMGQEVILRCVPISNHLYFYWYRQILGQKVEFLVSFYNNEISEKSEIFDDQFSVERPDGSNFTLKIRSTKLEDSAMYFCASSELAESGASTDTQYFGPGTRLTVL.

This chain joins TRBV7-6 and TRBJ1-6; TRBD1 aligns across 8 bases. The CDR3 sequence is 15 residues long. The J segment lost 9 bases and the V segment lost 3 bases, leaving 7 bases of the junction unmatched. Germline V gene data show CDR1 as SGHVS and CDR2 as FNYEAQ. The CDR3 sequence: CASSLSGQGSSPLHF. CDR3 DNA sequence: TGTGCCAGCAGCTTGTCTGGACAGGGCAGTTCACCCCTCCACTTT.

The chain combines TRBV4-1 with TRBJ1-4, with TRBD1 as a possible D gene (5 bases). Germline-derived CDR1 and CDR2 are MGHRA and YSYEKL. The CDR3 extends over 13 amino acids. V dropped 1 base and J dropped 8 bases, with 8 bases sitting between them. The CDR3 coding sequence is TGCGCCAGCAGCCAAGTTGGGGGGGAAAAACTGTTTTTT. Its translation: CASSQVGGEKLFF.

The chain links TRBV2 to TRBJ1-2; a possible D gene is TRBD1 (5 bases). Germline CDR1 and CDR2: SNHLY and FYNNEI. This CDR3 is 15 amino acids long. V was clipped by 6 bases and J by 1 base, with 15 bases between them. The CDR3: CASRGGPTGNYGYTF. CDR3 bases: TGTGCCAGCAGGGGGGGACCGACGGGTAACTATGGCTACACCTTC. Complete variable domain (other parts from reference TRBV2 and TRBJ1-2): EPEVTQTPSHQVTQMGQEVILRCVPISNHLYFYWYRQILGQKVEFLVSFYNNEISEKSEIFDDQFSVERPDGSNFTLKIRSTKLEDSAMYFCASRGGPTGNYGYTFGSGTRLTVV.

This clone was seen just once. The chain combines TRBV3-1 (or the pseudogene TRBV3-2) with TRBJ1-1; no clear D gene. V was shortened by 8 bases and J by 4 bases, with 8 bases between the two germline ends. Germline V gene lookup returns CDR1 LGHDT and CDR2 YNNKEL (reference sequence). This CDR3 has 11 residues. In DNA form, the CDR3 reads TGTGCCAGCCACTCCGGCACTGAAGCTTTCTTT. Amino acids: CASHSGTEAFF.